A selection of T cell receptor beta chains follows, all from one sample in a study of CDR3 diversity in severe acne. Each CDR3 protein gets one entry after TCRdb re-called the PCR reads with MiXCR. Among tens of thousands of distinct CDR3 sequences, 51% were seen once, and the ten largest hold roughly 13%. Sequencing was carried out using blood. These receptors were taken from a male donor in good health, without acne. CDR3s include the opening cysteine and the closing phenylalanine or tryptophan. The D gene is left open where the match is weak. Clone size is stated in some rows and not others, as once, few, many or a class when expanded.

TRBV20-1	TRBJ2-6	TRBD1	many	TGCAGTGCTCAATCAGGGGGATCGGGGGCCAACGTCCTGACTTTC	CSAQSGGSGANVLTF
TRBV11-2	TRBJ2-1	NA	many	TGTGCCAGCAGCTTACAGGGGTGGGAGCAGTTCTTC	CASSLQGWEQFF
TRBV4-1	TRBJ2-5	NA	NA	TGCGCCAGCAGCCAGAGGGGGGGGGAGACCCAGTACTTC	CASSQRGGETQYF
TRBV7-9	TRBJ2-3	NA	NA	TGTGCCAGCAGCTTAGTGGCGAGGACAGATACGCAGTATTTT	CASSLVARTDTQYF
TRBV20-1	TRBJ1-5	NA	NA	TGCAGTGCTAGAGATCTGGCAGCCAATCGGCCCCAGCATTTT	CSARDLAANRPQHF
TRBV30	TRBJ1-1	NA	NA	TGTGCCCGGAGATCTCGCAGGGACACCGAAGCTTTCTTT	CARRSRRDTEAFF
TRBV7-3	TRBJ2-1	TRBD2	NA	TGTGCCAGCAGCTTGACTAGCGGGGGCTACAATGAGCAGTTCTTC	CASSLTSGGYNEQFF
TRBV7-9	TRBJ1-6	NA	NA	TGTGCCAGCAGCTTAGAGGGGCGCCCTAATTCACCCCTCCACTTT	CASSLEGRPNSPLHF
TRBV20-1	TRBJ2-7	NA	NA	TGCAGTTACCGAGATCCGGGGAACAATGGGGAGCAGTACTTC	CSYRDPGNNGEQYF
TRBV19	TRBJ2-2	NA	many	TGTGCCAGTAGTATAGGCGGCACCGGGGAGCTGTTTTTT	CASSIGGTGELFF
TRBV2	TRBJ2-2	NA	NA	TGTGCCAGCAGCCCGACAGCTACGAACACCGGGGAGCTGTTTTTT	CASSPTATNTGELFF
TRBV20-1	TRBJ1-1	NA	NA	TGCAGTGCTAAGGAGGACACTGAAGCTTTCTTT	CSAKEDTEAFF
TRBV7-9	TRBJ2-5	NA	NA	TGTGCCAGCAGCTCCCTCGACAGCTTCAATGAGACCCAGTACTTC	CASSSLDSFNETQYF
TRBV28	TRBJ2-7	TRBD2	NA	TGTGCCAGCAGTTCCAGCGGGGGCCACTACGAGCAGTACTTC	CASSSSGGHYEQYF